The clone carrying this T cell receptor (beta chain) was picked up many times. This record belongs to a study of T-cell reconstitution after alpha-beta-depleted transplantation in children. The library targeted TCRbeta and was prepared with unique molecular identifiers. In TCRdb, the PCR reads were re-called with MiXCR into one record per CDR3 protein. The sample consists of approximately 240,000 distinct CDR3 sequences, around 9.6% of them appearing once. V was pared by 1 base and J by 4 bases, with 13 bases between. CDR1 and CDR2 (germline): SGHRS, YFSETQ. The CDR3 is 15 amino acids. The clonotype originates from a human donor who donated a stem cell graft to a child with acute lymphoblastic leukemia. The rearrangement links TRBV5-1 to TRBJ2-3; a possible D gene is TRBD1 (6 bases). Sequenced here: PBMCs from the stem cell graft donor, sampled from the stem cell graft. CDR3 residues: CASSLTQGSPDTQYF. CDR3 nucleotide sequence: TGCGCCAGCAGCTTGACACAGGGATCTCCAGATACGCAGTATTTT.